This T cell receptor (beta chain) was retrieved from a study of blood T cells in healthy people across ages. As regards this clonotype: The antigen is not known.

Combining a sample-barcoded 5' primer with a J-beta primer mix, a second PCR ran for about 6 to 12 cycles. TCRdb re-called the 5' RACE reads with MiXCR, one entry per CDR3 protein. This sample carries some 1.5 million distinct CDR3 sequences, roughly 43% of them seen once, and the ten largest clones take 4%. Overall study findings and caveats: Long-lived donors had more naive CD4+ cells and higher diversity than aged donors.

CDR3 length: 14 residues. Trimming took off 5 bases at V and 1 base at J, with 9 bases between the two ends. Germline CDR1 SGHRS, CDR2 YFSETQ. The chain joins TRBV5-1 to TRBJ2-2; D remains ambiguous. The TCR comes from a woman aged 18-30 years in good health. Sequencing was done on a sample of blood. The CDR3 reads CASRGIGNTGELFF. DNA for the CDR3: TGCGCCAGCAGAGGGATTGGGAACACCGGGGAGCTGTTTTTT.